The present entry profiles one T cell receptor (beta chain) with its context. The target antigen is unknown. This entry is derived from a study of Graves' ophthalmopathy and Graves' hyperthyroidism. The study's findings and limits: Discriminating ophthalmopathy from stable hyperthyroidism, a 13-signature model attained a sensitivity of 87.88% and a specificity of about 81%. Its predictions of ophthalmopathy progression gave the model approximately 65% sensitivity and about 72% specificity.

The diagnosis combined clinical symptoms, thyroxine, TRAb, thyroid ultrasound and orbital computed tomography scans. The PBMCs used were ones drawn from about 9.2 ml of fresh peripheral blood. The trim removed 0 bases at V and 4 bases at J, leaving 15 bases unmatched. CDR3 length equals 21 residues. Looked up from germline, CDR1 is LGHNA and CDR2 is YSLEER. RNA transcripts were the template, and TCR beta CDR3 regions were amplified from them. Second-round multiplex PCR came after first-round RT-PCR with HTBI primers. MiXCR, applied by TCRdb to the multiplex PCR reads, yields one record per CDR3 protein. Of some 750,000 distinct CDR3 sequences detected, around 40% appear once; the ten largest clones hold approximately 43%.

Material: peripheral blood. This chain uses TRBV4-3 with TRBJ2-7; TRBD2 matches at 16 bases. This clonotype originated in an adult man with Graves' ophthalmopathy. The CDR3 DNA reads TGCGCCAGCAGCCAAGACGATGGGACTAGCGGGAGGGCCAGTCCACTTTACGAGCAGTACTTC. Encoded protein: CASSQDDGTSGRASPLYEQYF.